These 5 T cell receptor beta chains came from one sample sequenced in a study of shared clonotypes between healthy human individuals. The table came from immunoSEQ multiplex PCR; TCRdb's copy has only in-frame clones and leaves some out. Of 2 million to 2.5 million clones listed, about 94% were seen once; the top ten hold approximately 0.13%. The sample comprised naive CD4+ T cells sorted from blood. Subset meaning: CD45RA+ positively selected. The receptors were sampled from a man between 18 and 29 years old in good health.

This rearrangement joins TRBV2 to TRBJ2-5; D unresolved. V lost 6 bases and J lost 6, with 11 bases in between. From germline, CDR1 is SNHLY and CDR2 FYNNEI. The CDR3 runs 12 residues. The CDR3: CASRREGKTQYF. The CDR3 DNA is TGTGCCAGCAGACGAGAAGGGAAGACCCAGTACTTC.

The V call is TRBV19, the J call TRBJ2-7, with D maybe TRBD1 (6 bases). From germline, CDR1 is LNHDA and CDR2 SQIVND (reference sequence). The CDR3 is 15 amino acids. V lost 3 bases, J lost 3 bases, and 15 bases lay in between. CDR3 nucleotides: TGTGCCAGTAGTATTTCACCGCAGGGGCACTACGAGCAGTACTTC. Amino acids: CASSISPQGHYEQYF.

V and J are TRBV11-1 and TRBJ2-5; D call uncertain. With 4 bases removed from V and 0 bases from J, the gap between germline ends came to 15 bases. CDR1 SGHAT and CDR2 FQDESV come from the germline V gene (reference sequence). The CDR3 has 16 residues. The CDR3 protein is CASSSGTLKYQETQYF. In DNA, the CDR3 is TGTGCCAGCAGCTCAGGAACTCTGAAATACCAAGAGACCCAGTACTTC.

The rearrangement links TRBV13 to TRBJ2-1; 16 nucleotides agree with TRBD2. The CDR3 length is 17 residues. V was clipped by 3 bases and J by 7 bases; unmatched bases: 6. Germline CDR1 reads PRHDT; CDR2 reads FYEKMQ (reference sequence). The DNA for the CDR3 is TGTGCCAGCAGCTTCGGGACTAGCGGGGGGGCCAGGAATGAGCAGTTCTTC. Its protein is CASSFGTSGGARNEQFF.

The chain recombines TRBV6-6 with TRBJ2-7; D possibly corresponds to TRBD1 (5 bases). Trimming took off 8 bases at V and 6 bases at J, with 17 bases between the two ends. This CDR3 contains 13 residues. Per germline, CDR1 MNHNY and CDR2 SVGAGI (reference sequence). The CDR3 DNA reads as TGTGCCAGCTCCCCTCAGGGATGGGGCGAGCAGTACTTC. This sequence encodes CASSPQGWGEQYF.